This TCR beta chain came from a study of T cells in localized non-small cell lung cancer. This clone was seen a handful of times. Its target is unknown. Sequencing was performed with immunoSEQ multiplex PCR; in TCRdb, only in-frame clones are kept and a portion is missing. The data show 950 to 1,500 clones, with approximately 24% seen just once and 20% to 25% held by the top ten. Atypia-free adjacent lung was sampled at least 2 cm beyond the tumor margin. Points from the study as a whole: There were a median 57 of the top 100 tumor clones appearing in adjacent lung.

Sequences were derived from normal lung tissue next to the tumor, sampled before any cancer treatment. This TCR came from a man aged 35 to 69 with stage III squamous cell lung carcinoma.

CDR3 residues: CASSENGGGFSYEQYF. CDR3 in DNA: TGTGCCAGCAGTGAGAATGGGGGAGGTTTCTCCTACGAGCAGTACTTC. The V gene is TRBV6-8, the J gene TRBJ2-7; a weak D match, TRBD2 (6 bases). Germline-derived CDR1 and CDR2 are MNHGY and SAAAGT. V was pared by 5 bases and J by 0 bases, with 17 bases between. The CDR3 sequence is 16 residues long.